This is a list of T cell receptor beta chains from one sample in a study of post-analysis software for immune sequencing data. TCRdb analysed the PCR reads with MiXCR anew, one entry per CDR3 protein. The data hold hundreds of thousands of distinct CDR3 sequences, with roughly 45% observed a single time. Sequences were obtained from blood. Receptors were obtained from a girl aged 10 to 17 with multiple sclerosis. CDR3s leave out the opening cysteine and the closing phenylalanine or tryptophan. Clone size appears in some rows only: once, few, many, or a class for an expanded clone.

TRBV6-2/TRBV6-3	TRBJ1-1	.	13	ASSHRVEANTEAF
TRBV11-3	TRBJ2-1	.	15	ASSLGLWGPPYNEQF
TRBV18	TRBJ2-7	few	12	ASSPQGARDEQY
TRBV5-1	TRBJ2-3	.	13	ASSLPSGGTDTQY
TRBV5-1	TRBJ1-6	.	12	TSSQGSGNSPLH
TRBV12-3/TRBV12-4	TRBJ1-1	.	12	ASSARGLKHEAF
TRBV12-3/TRBV12-4	TRBJ2-3	.	10	AGSPGGDTQY
TRBV27	.	few	12	ASTKRGGFHEQY
TRBV7-8	TRBJ2-5	.	15	ASSLGFRGTTKETQY
TRBV27	TRBJ1-5	.	13	ASSAGTGSNQPQH
TRBV11-2	TRBJ2-6	.	16	ASSLEWGYISGANVLT
TRBV21-1	TRBJ1-2	.	8	ASSNYDYT
TRBV3-1	TRBJ1-1	.	12	ASSHDRTGTEAF
TRBV29-1	TRBJ2-1	.	12	SVAEREVWNEQF
TRBV12-3/TRBV12-4	TRBJ2-1	.	9	ASSLGGEEF
TRBV5-1	TRBJ2-7	many	12	ASRRSGRGEEQY
TRBV2	TRBJ1-1	.	11	ASSDLGGWVAF
TRBV12-3/TRBV12-4	TRBJ2-3	.	14	ASTRAGGGRADTQY
TRBV5-1	TRBJ2-7	.	12	ASSSTFESYEQY
TRBV30	.	.	15	AWSVPGLAGGLYEQY
TRBV7-2	.	.	11	VSSLAGDYEQY
TRBV27	TRBJ2-7	.	11	ASRGFPPYEQY
TRBV7-6	TRBJ2-6	.	16	ASSLREPETSGANVLT
TRBV24-1	TRBJ2-1	.	13	ATSDWGAGVNEQF
TRBV20-1	TRBJ2-7	.	11	SASRTGSYEQY
TRBV20-1	TRBJ2-1	few	12	SARQGGTAGEQF
TRBV5-1	TRBJ2-1	few	11	ASSSVAGHEQF
TRBV20-1	TRBJ2-5	few	12	SARMLAGTETQY
TRBV12-3/TRBV12-4	TRBJ2-1	.	13	ASTRQQSSYNEQF
TRBV12-3/TRBV12-4	TRBJ1-1	.	13	ASIILRASNTEAF
TRBV12-3/TRBV12-4	TRBJ1-5	.	11	ASSPGRLMPQH
TRBV29-1	TRBJ2-7	.	10	SVENRAYEQY
TRBV4-1	TRBJ2-7	once	13	ASSPESGNLYEQY
TRBV21-1	.	once	11	ARTGAGLYEQY
TRBV12-3/TRBV12-4	TRBJ1-5	few	12	ASSPGAGNQPQH
TRBV7-9	TRBJ2-1	once	13	ASSLNTGNYNEQF
TRBV7-3	TRBJ1-1	few	11	ASRPGSGPEAF
TRBV10-1	TRBJ2-1	.	12	ASSETTPPYEQF
TRBV6-1	TRBJ1-5	few	16	ASTDLNRRQGVGQPQH
TRBV29-1	TRBJ2-2	.	13	SVEVPTGGTGELF
TRBV6-5	TRBJ2-1	.	18	ASSTLPGLAGRDTYNEQF
TRBV12-3/TRBV12-4	TRBJ1-2	few	12	ASSAVADRAGYT
TRBV6-6	.	.	11	ASSPSYTYEQY
TRBV7-6	TRBJ2-7	few	13	ASSFSGLAGNEQY
TRBV6-5	TRBJ2-7	.	13	ASSALYDRDYEQY
TRBV20-1	TRBJ1-1	.	14	SARWTGRKVNTEAF
TRBV5-5	TRBJ2-1	.	13	ASSLGFPSQQSQF
TRBV7-2	TRBJ2-3	once	11	DSSLREGDTQY
TRBV4-2	TRBJ1-2	.	12	ASSQDGQVYGYT
TRBV12-3/TRBV12-4	TRBJ1-1	.	12	ASRRTGGLTEAF